This T cell receptor beta chain was captured in a study of cytotoxic CD8 clonotypes in ibrutinib-treated CLL. This clone was detected a few times. The data were produced by immunoSEQ multiplex PCR, yet TCRdb's version contains in-frame clones alone and is incomplete. Of more than 60,000 clones in the sample, roughly 80% were seen once. Germline CDR1 reads KGHSH; CDR2 reads LQKENI. With V trimmed by 3 bases and J by 6 bases, 8 bases remained unmatched. The CDR3 runs to 16 residues. V gene TRBV18 combines with J gene TRBJ2-1; TRBD2 aligns across 10 bases. This receptor was taken from a human donor with chronic lymphocytic leukemia. The specimen was PBMCs, collected after 24 months of ibrutinib treatment. The CDR3 here is CASSPFLAGGLNEQFF. The DNA of the CDR3 is TGTGCCAGCTCACCCTTCTTAGCGGGAGGTCTCAATGAGCAGTTCTTC. Looking up the rest from reference TRBV18 and TRBJ2-1 gives the full variable domain: NAGVMQNPRHLVRRRGQEARLRCSPMKGHSHVYWYRQLPEEGLKFMVYLQKENIIDESGMPKERFSAEFPKEGPSILRIQQVVRGDSAAYFCASSPFLAGGLNEQFFGPGTRLTVL.